This TCR beta chain was identified during a study of T cell clonotyping in hematopoietic cell transplantation (dated by TCRdb to 2020 to 2022). In terms of the full investigation: Recipient samples taken before transplant were obtained following cytoreduction. A total of some 130 blood samples were gathered in the study from roughly 40 consecutive transplant recipients along with their related donors. Patients were recruited between September 2015 and January 2017 and followed until September 2020 or death.

Findings and caveats that apply to the study as a whole: After transplant, TCR diversity in recipients dropped, and pathologically expanded clonotypes climbed progressively between day 30 and day 180. Broader posttransplant TCR repertoire diversity was predicted by donor and pretransplant recipient Inverse Simpson Index values. Only a small fraction of recipient repertoires overlapped donor repertoires, with over 97% appearing de novo at the given depth. The sample size was limited and the cells went unsorted, which meant the CD4 and CD8 repertoire contributions could not be told apart.

The immunoSEQ assay, a bias-controlled multiplex PCR using V- and J-specific primers, was used to amplify TCR beta CDR3 regions from genomic DNA. A proprietary barcode and Illumina adapter sequences were added to the CDR3 amplicons in a second PCR step. CDR3 libraries were sequenced on an Illumina MiSeq instrument. On the study's bioinformatics: Export and quality control were done with immunoSEQ Analyzer 3.0, while downstream analyses used R Bioconductor and Immunarch. Only productive rearrangements within the normalized downsampled data set were used in the calculation of repertoire metrics. In the normalized cohort, clonotypes with more than 5 templates were defined as pathologically expanded. The Inverse Simpson Index served as the measure of repertoire diversity. CMV-specificity analyses were carried out on the non-normalized data set to capture all clonotypes. TCRdb took this table from immuneACCESS and kept in-frame rearrangements with V and J called. Such tables lack part of the clones; where checked against another copy, unresolved V genes explain under half of the gap, and the rest is unexplained. The D gene and trimming were derived from the DNA, and the V and J assignments and clone size from that table. The sample records several thousand clones, less than 90% of which are singletons. The ten largest clones add up to 25% to 30% of the sample.

CDR1 is given as MNHEY and CDR2 as SMNVEV, both from the germline V gene (reference sequence). V is shortened by 6 bases, J by 1 base, and the region joining them spans 6 bases. The CDR3 starts with the cysteine, ends with the phenylalanine, and has 12 residues. The read is trimmed to its CDR3 DNA, 36 bases read in frame from base 1. The time point label, read with the paper, signifies: recipient sample about 28 days before transplant, after cytoreduction. Blood samples were obtained from recipients approximately 28 days before transplant and at days 30, 100 and 180 after transplant. Nuclei Lysis Solution was used to extract genomic DNA from fresh or cryopreserved unfractionated peripheral blood mononuclear cells. Concerning this clone: Its antigen remains unidentified. No per-base quality is available; no much larger clone lies one base away.

Recombination connected TRBV27 to TRBJ1-1; tentative D gene TRBD1, with 5 bases matching. The material was peripheral blood mononuclear cells, obtained before stem cell transplant. The sequence was obtained from an older woman with acute myeloid leukemia. Some clones in this sample may be carry-over from other donors' samples. The CDR3 here reads CASRTGNTEAFF. The DNA sequence is TGTGCCAGCAGAACAGGGAACACTGAAGCTTTCTTT.